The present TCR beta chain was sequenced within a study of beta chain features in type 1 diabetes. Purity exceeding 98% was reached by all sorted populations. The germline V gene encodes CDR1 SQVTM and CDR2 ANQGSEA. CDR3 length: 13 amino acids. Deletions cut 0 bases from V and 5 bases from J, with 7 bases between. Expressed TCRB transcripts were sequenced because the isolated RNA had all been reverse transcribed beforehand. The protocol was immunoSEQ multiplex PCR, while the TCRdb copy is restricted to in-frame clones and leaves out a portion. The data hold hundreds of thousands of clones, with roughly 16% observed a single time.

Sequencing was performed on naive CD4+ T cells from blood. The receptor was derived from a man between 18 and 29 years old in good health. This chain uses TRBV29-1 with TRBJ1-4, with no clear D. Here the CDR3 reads CSVEDRKNEKLFF. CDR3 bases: TGCAGCGTTGAAGACAGAAAGAATGAAAAACTGTTTTTT.